This T cell receptor (beta chain) was retrieved from a study of CD8+ T cells in alopecia areata. Trimming took 5 bases from V and 0 from J; bases not matched to a gene: 10. The CDR3 consists of 17 residues. The germline V gene encodes CDR1 FNHDT and CDR2 SITEND (reference sequence). Following RNA extraction, reverse transcription yielded cDNA that acted as the sequencing template. TCRdb's table, derived via immunoSEQ multiplex PCR, lists solely in-frame clones and lacks some. The data show some 2,600 clones, with none appearing a single time. This clone is labeled hyperexpanded. Gene names are the mouse ones. The read ends 4 residues before the CDR3 terminus; that terminus is restored from the germline J gene. The identical CDR3 is also encoded by other nucleotide sequences in the sample.

The chain uses TRBV19 and TRBJ2-7, with 11 bases matching TRBD1. Sequences were obtained from lesional skin. The receptor's source is a C3H/HeJ mouse with alopecia areata. Strain haplotype at MHC: H2-k. The sequenced part of the CDR3 DNA is TGTGCCAGCAGGTGGGCGGACAGGGGGCGAACCTCCTAT. Amino acid sequence: CASRWADRGRTSY. The CDR3 reads in full as CASRWADRGRTSYEQYF.